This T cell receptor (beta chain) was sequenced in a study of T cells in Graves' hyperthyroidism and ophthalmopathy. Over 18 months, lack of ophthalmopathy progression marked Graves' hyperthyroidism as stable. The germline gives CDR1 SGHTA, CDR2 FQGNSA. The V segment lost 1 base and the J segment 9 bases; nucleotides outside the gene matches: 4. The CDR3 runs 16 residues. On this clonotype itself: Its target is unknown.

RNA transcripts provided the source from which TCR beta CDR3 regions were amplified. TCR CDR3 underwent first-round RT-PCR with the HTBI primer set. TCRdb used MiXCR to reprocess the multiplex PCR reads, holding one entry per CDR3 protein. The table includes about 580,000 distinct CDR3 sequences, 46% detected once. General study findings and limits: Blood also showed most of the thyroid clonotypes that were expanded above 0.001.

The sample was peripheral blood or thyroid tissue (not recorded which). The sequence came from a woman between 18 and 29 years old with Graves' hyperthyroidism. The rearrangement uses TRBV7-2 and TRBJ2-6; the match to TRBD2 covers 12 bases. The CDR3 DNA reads TGTGCCAGCAGCTTAGTGGCTAGCGGGAGGGTCAACGTCCTGACTTTC. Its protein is CASSLVASGRVNVLTF.